One T cell receptor (beta chain) is described in this entry. This sample is drawn from a study of Ad26.COV2.S vaccination and SARS-CoV-2 variants. Overall study: Ad26.COV2.S, an intramuscular injection, was given once or twice 56 days apart.

TCRdb's table, derived via immunoSEQ multiplex PCR, lists solely in-frame clones and lacks some. The table includes a few hundred thousand clones, 70% to 90% detected once. Between the trimmed V and J ends, which lost 6 bases and 4 bases, there was a span of 13 bases. The CDR3 extends over 13 amino acids. Germline-derived CDR1 and CDR2 are MDHEN and SYDVKM. The treatment here: over 15 received Ad26.COV2.S at low or high dose, single or two shots; 5 received placebo; per-sample allocation not given. The investigators took samples on day 63 after the first vaccine or placebo injection. Sequencing used peripheral blood, obtained in a trial of Ad26.COV2.S vaccine versus placebo. V and J are TRBV28 and TRBJ2-7, with D tentatively TRBD1 or TRBD2 (5 bases each). This sequence was found in a person between 18 and 59 years old who received the Ad26.COV2.S COVID-19 vaccine or a placebo. CDR3 coding DNA: TGTGCCAGCAGCCGTGGGACGGTTTACGAGCAGTACTTC. This gives the protein CASSRGTVYEQYF.